These 32 T cell receptor beta chains were all obtained from the same sample, sequenced in a study of cytomegalovirus exposure and HLA in healthy donors. The PCR made use of 60 Vbeta and 13 Jbeta primers. Sequencing used immunoSEQ multiplex PCR; TCRdb keeps in-frame clones, though not all of them. The data hold 80,000 to 95,000 clones, with about 79% observed a single time. The material sequenced was PBMCs. These receptors came from a man aged 18 to 29 in good health and CMV-seropositive.

The chain is built from TRBV5-4 and TRBJ2-1, with 7 positions matching TRBD2. The V segment lost 9 bases and the J segment 9 bases; nucleotides outside the gene matches: 12. The CDR3 consists of 13 residues. Germline V CDR1 and CDR2: SGHNT, YYREEE (reference sequence). The CDR3 nucleotides read TGTGCCATCTGGGGGGGGTCCGGGGCTGAGCAGTTCTTC. This sequence encodes CAIWGGSGAEQFF.

This sequence joins TRBV28 and TRBJ1-1; D is perhaps TRBD1 (5 bases). Germline V gives CDR1 MDHEN, CDR2 SYDVKM. Trimming shortened V by 6 bases and J by 3 bases, and 14 bases separated the two germline ends. CDR3 length: 14 amino acids. CDR3 DNA sequence: TGTGCCAGCAGACCTTATGGGGGGGACACTGAAGCTTTCTTT. Translation gives CASRPYGGDTEAFF.

This clone was seen only a few times. The chain is built from TRBV4-1 and TRBJ2-2; TRBD2 agrees at 12 bases. The V gene end was trimmed by 4 bases and the J gene end by 6 bases; junction bases not matched to a gene: 6. This CDR3 is built from 16 residues. From germline, CDR1 is MGHRA and CDR2 YSYEKL. The CDR3 loop is CASSLTSGRVAGELFF. As DNA, the CDR3 is TGCGCCAGCAGCCTGACTAGCGGGAGAGTCGCCGGGGAGCTGTTTTTT.

The CDR3 loop is CASSYPKTGWGYEQYF. CDR3 sequence (DNA): TGTGCCAGCAGTTACCCCAAGACAGGGTGGGGGTACGAGCAGTACTTC. The chain recombines TRBV6-5 with TRBJ2-7; 7 nucleotides match TRBD1. J lost 4 bases, V lost 2 bases, and 11 bases had no gene match. In germline, CDR1 is MNHEY, CDR2 SVGAGI. This CDR3 is built from 16 residues.

This chain connects TRBV7-2 to TRBJ2-3; D gene ambiguous. Germline V gene sequence: CDR1 SGHTA, CDR2 FQGNSA. V was shortened by 5 bases and J by 5 bases, with 8 bases between the two germline ends. This CDR3 has 12 residues. CDR3 sequence: CASSLREDTQYF. The CDR3 bases are TGTGCCAGCAGCCTTCGAGAAGATACGCAGTATTTT.

The V and J genes are TRBV10-3 and TRBJ2-1, with D possibly matching TRBD2 (5 bases). Trimming shortened V by 3 bases and J by 6 bases, and 12 bases separated the two germline ends. CDR3 length equals 14 residues. CDR1 is ENHRY, CDR2 SYGVKD, per germline. The CDR3 DNA follows: TGTGCCATCAGTGACTTCTCTAGCAGCAATGAGCAGTTCTTC. Protein product: CAISDFSSSNEQFF.

This clone has only one observation. The chain uses TRBV5-1 and TRBJ2-1; 9 bases align to TRBD2. Germline V lookup: CDR1 SGHRS, CDR2 YFSETQ. Germline trimming cut 3 bases from V and 7 bases from J; bases unmatched to any gene: 8. The CDR3 contains 15 residues. This CDR3 reads CASSYYLAGPNEQFF. Here the CDR3 DNA reads TGCGCCAGCAGCTATTATCTAGCGGGACCGAATGAGCAGTTCTTC.

This clone has more than one count but fewer than ten. This chain links TRBV7-3 with TRBJ1-1, with D unclear. V lost 5 bases and J lost 3, with 10 bases in between. CDR1 and CDR2 from the germline V gene are SGHTA and FQGTGA. This CDR3 spans 13 amino acids. In nucleotides, the CDR3 is TGTGCCAGCAGCCCGAGCCAGGACACTGAAGCTTTCTTT. As protein: CASSPSQDTEAFF.

This chain connects TRBV15 to TRBJ1-4; a possible D gene is TRBD1 (5 bases). Germline V CDR1 and CDR2: LNHNV, YYDKDF (reference sequence). This CDR3 comprises 15 residues. Trimming removed 5 bases at V and 8 bases at J, with 18 bases between. The CDR3 DNA reads as TGTGCCACCAGCCTTCTCGGGGGGTCAAGGGAAAAACTGTTTTTT. It codes for CATSLLGGSREKLFF.

The genes are TRBV5-4 and TRBJ2-7; D is undetermined. CDR3 length equals 12 residues. The germline gives CDR1 SGHNT, CDR2 YYREEE (reference sequence). V shed 3 bases and J shed 6 bases, with 10 bases lying between them. The CDR3 DNA reads TGTGCCAGCAGCTCTAGTGGTATCGAGCAGTACTTC. It is translated as CASSSSGIEQYF.

The CDR3: CASSYSGRGGRGEFF. CDR3 sequence (DNA): TGTGCCAGCAGTTACTCTGGCCGCGGCGGGAGGGGGGAGTTCTTC. This sequence joins TRBV6-5 and TRBJ2-1; 9 nucleotides align to TRBD2. Germline CDR1 and CDR2: MNHEY and SVGAGI. With V trimmed by 0 bases and J by 14 bases, 11 bases remained unmatched. This CDR3 region has 15 residues.

V gene TRBV5-4 combines with J gene TRBJ2-6, with 7 bases identical to TRBD1. This CDR3 spans 15 amino acids. Per the germline V gene, CDR1 is SGHNT and CDR2 is YYREEE (reference sequence). Trimming at V came to 4 bases and at J to 1 base, leaving 2 bases not matched to a gene. CDR3 protein: CASSKTGSGANVLTF. CDR3 DNA sequence: TGTGCCAGCAGCAAGACAGGGTCTGGGGCCAACGTCCTGACTTTC.

V is TRBV28 and J is TRBJ2-1, with D perhaps TRBD1 (6 bases). V was clipped by 6 bases and J by 0 bases, with 18 bases between them. Germline values: CDR1 MDHEN, CDR2 SYDVKM. This CDR3 is built from 17 residues. CDR3 amino acids: CASSLRQGMSSYNEQFF. The CDR3 DNA reads as TGTGCCAGCAGCTTACGGCAGGGGATGAGCTCCTACAATGAGCAGTTCTTC.

This clone was detected a few times. The chain uses TRBV5-1 and TRBJ2-7; 13 bases align to TRBD2. Germline CDR1 SGHRS, CDR2 YFSETQ. CDR3 length: 15 amino acids. With V trimmed by 3 bases and J by 3 bases, 3 bases remained unmatched. The DNA for the CDR3 is TGCGCCAGCAGCTCGGGACTAGCGGGAATCTACGAGCAGTACTTC. The encoded protein is CASSSGLAGIYEQYF.

This clone was counted only a few times. The rearrangement joins TRBV13 to TRBJ1-1; D is unresolved. This CDR3 is 11 amino acids long. The V gene lost 9 bases and the J gene lost 1 base, with 6 bases spanning the gap. Germline CDR1 PRHDT, CDR2 FYEKMQ (reference sequence). In nucleotides, the CDR3 is TGTGCCAGTATAAAGAACACTGAAGCTTTCTTT. Its protein product is CASIKNTEAFF.

The table lists this clone with a count of one. V and J are TRBV7-9 and TRBJ2-7; D is possibly TRBD2 (6 bases). Trimming cost V 5 bases and J 5 bases, with 13 bases left between them. CDR3 length equals 13 residues. Germline V lookup: CDR1 SEHNR, CDR2 FQNEAQ (reference sequence). In DNA form, the CDR3 reads TGTGCCAGCAGCCCGGAGGGGCCACACGAGCAGTACTTC. Amino acid sequence: CASSPEGPHEQYF.

V and J are TRBV29-1 and TRBJ2-7; 8 bases are shared with TRBD1. V lost 4 bases, J lost 4 bases, and 6 bases stayed unmatched. CDR3 length: 13 residues. Germline lookup yields CDR1 SQVTM and CDR2 ANQGSEA. Here the CDR3 DNA reads TGCAGCGTTGGACAGGGGACCCTATACGAGCAGTACTTC. This codes for CSVGQGTLYEQYF.

This clone appeared a single time. V and J are TRBV6-1 and TRBJ1-5; a possible D gene is TRBD1 (6 bases). This CDR3 is built from 13 residues. Deletions cut 3 bases from V and 9 bases from J, with 12 bases between. The germline CDR1 and CDR2 sequences are MNHNS and SASEGT. The CDR3 sequence is CASSELGGAPQHF. The CDR3 DNA reads as TGTGCCAGCAGTGAGCTAGGGGGGGCGCCCCAGCATTTT.

This chain connects TRBV4-1 to TRBJ2-7; 7 bases are a match to TRBD2. This CDR3 contains 14 residues. CDR1 is MGHRA, CDR2 YSYEKL, per germline. The V segment lost 1 base and the J segment 6 bases; nucleotides outside the gene matches: 6. The CDR3 bases are TGCGCCAGCAGCCAAGCCAGACTAGCAGGCGAGCAGTACTTC. Its protein is CASSQARLAGEQYF.

This CDR3 reads CASSSLDGRSTDTQYF. The CDR3 nucleotides are TGTGCCAGCAGTTCCCTGGACGGGAGGAGCACAGATACGCAGTATTTT. The gene calls are TRBV6-5 and TRBJ2-3; 7 nucleotides match TRBD2. CDR1 and CDR2 from the germline V gene are MNHEY and SVGAGI. The CDR3 totals 16 residues. Trimming cost V 4 bases and J 0 bases; bases outside gene matches: 7.

This clone was counted only a few times. The same CDR3 is also encoded by other DNA sequences in this sample. This sequence joins TRBV13 and TRBJ1-1, with 7 bases that match TRBD1. Trimming took 3 bases from V and 3 from J; bases not matched to a gene: 4. The CDR3 is made up of 14 amino acids. Germline CDR1 is PRHDT and CDR2 is FYEKMQ (reference sequence). In nucleotides, the CDR3 is TGTGCCAGCAGCTTGGAGGGGGCGTACACTGAAGCTTTCTTT. It specifies CASSLEGAYTEAFF.

This rearrangement joins TRBV6-1 to TRBJ2-2; D may be TRBD2 (6 bases). The V and J ends lost 7 bases and 4 bases respectively, with 16 bases between them. CDR1 is MNHNS, CDR2 SASEGT, per germline. This CDR3 comprises 15 residues. This chain's CDR3 is CASKVGSGRTGELFF. The DNA for the CDR3 is TGTGCCAGCAAAGTAGGTAGCGGACGCACCGGGGAGCTGTTTTTT.

This clone was recorded a few times. This sequence joins TRBV5-1 and TRBJ2-3; tentative D call: TRBD2 (6 bases). This CDR3 contains 13 residues. Germline loops: CDR1 SGHRS, CDR2 YFSETQ. Trimming left V 10 bases short and J 0 bases short, with 12 bases between. The CDR3 protein is CAGRLGSTDTQYF. CDR3 sequence (DNA): TGCGCCGGACGACTAGGTAGCACAGATACGCAGTATTTT.

This clone was seen once. The chain recombines TRBV2 with TRBJ2-1; 9 bases are a match to TRBD1. Germline values: CDR1 SNHLY, CDR2 FYNNEI. The CDR3 contains 16 residues. The V segment lost 4 bases and the J segment 8 bases; nucleotides outside the gene matches: 12. In DNA form, the CDR3 reads TGTGCCAGCAGTGGCGCTCAAGGACAGGGGACCCATGAGCAGTTCTTC. It translates to CASSGAQGQGTHEQFF.

This chain links TRBV27 with TRBJ2-7; 11 bases fit TRBD2. Germline V gives CDR1 MNHEY, CDR2 SMNVEV (reference sequence). Trimming at V came to 6 bases and at J to 2 bases, leaving 0 bases not matched to a gene. This CDR3 contains 13 residues. Here the CDR3 reads CASRTSGAYEQYF. In DNA, the CDR3 is TGTGCCAGCAGGACTAGCGGGGCCTACGAGCAGTACTTC.

CDR3 residues: CASSQDGTGQAYEQYF. CDR3 nucleotide sequence: TGCGCCAGCAGCCAAGACGGGACAGGACAAGCCTACGAGCAGTACTTC. The chain has TRBV4-1 and TRBJ2-7, with 8 bases fitting TRBD1. V trimming: 0 bases; J trimming: 2 bases; junction bases outside the gene matches: 6. The V gene's germline CDR1 is MGHRA and CDR2 YSYEKL. The CDR3 loop spans 16 amino acids.

The rearrangement links TRBV11-3 to TRBJ2-1; TRBD2 agrees at 7 bases. Losses at the gene ends were 3 bases for V and 9 bases for J; bases not matched to a gene: 5. Per the germline V gene, CDR1 is SGHNT and CDR2 is YENEEA. The CDR3 contains 13 residues. The CDR3 region is CASSLGGPGEQFF. Written as DNA, the CDR3 is TGTGCCAGCAGCTTGGGAGGGCCAGGTGAGCAGTTCTTC.

This chain connects TRBV7-3 to TRBJ1-1; no definite D call. The CDR3 consists of 13 residues. Germline CDR1 reads SGHTA; CDR2 reads FQGTGA. Between the trimmed V and J ends, which lost 8 bases and 1 base, there was a span of 11 bases. CDR3 sequence: CASAPNGNTEAFF. The CDR3 nucleotides are TGTGCCAGCGCGCCGAACGGGAACACTGAAGCTTTCTTT.

The gene calls are TRBV9 and TRBJ2-2; 8 bases are shared with TRBD2. The CDR3 covers 14 residues. Germline CDR1 reads SGDLS; CDR2 reads YYNGEE. Losses at the gene ends were 0 bases for V and 8 bases for J; bases not matched to a gene: 3. The DNA for the CDR3 is TGTGCCAGCAGCGTAGAGGGACTAGTGGGGGAGCTGTTTTTT. It encodes CASSVEGLVGELFF.

The J gene is TRBJ2-2, the V gene TRBV18; D perhaps matches TRBD2 (5 bases). CDR1 is KGHSH, CDR2 LQKENI, per germline. The CDR3 has 14 amino acids. With 4 bases removed from V and 1 base from J, the gap between germline ends came to 7 bases. The CDR3 DNA reads TGTGCCAGCTCACAGGAGGTGAACACCGGGGAGCTGTTTTTT. It translates to CASSQEVNTGELFF.

V usage is TRBV4-2 and J usage is TRBJ2-3; 15 bases match TRBD2. The germline gives CDR1 LGHNA, CDR2 YNFKEQ. V dropped 4 bases and J dropped 2; count of bases not matched to a gene: 4. This CDR3 has 17 residues. CDR3 DNA sequence: TGTGCCAGCAGCCCAGGACTAGCGGGAGGGTACACAGATACGCAGTATTTT. Translating it yields CASSPGLAGGYTDTQYF.

The chain combines TRBV7-6 with TRBJ2-1; no firm D call. V lost 0 bases to trimming and J lost 7 bases, with 4 bases between them. Per germline, CDR1 SGHVS and CDR2 FNYEAQ. This CDR3 comprises 12 residues. In DNA form, the CDR3 reads TGTGCCAGCAGCTTAGCCCGTAATGAGCAGTTCTTC. It translates to CASSLARNEQFF.